The 10 T cell receptor beta chains listed next were all sequenced from one sample in a study of T cell responses to AZD1222 COVID-19 vaccine. The repertoire was sequenced with immunoSEQ multiplex PCR; TCRdb's copy has only in-frame clones and lacks some. The table shows 100,000 to 150,000 clones, with around 84% occurring only once. This material consisted of peripheral blood, taken on day 0 of AZD1222 vaccination. Receptor source: an adult in good health.

This clone has just one count. The rearrangement links TRBV29-1 to TRBJ2-2; D unresolved. Germline CDR1 reads SQVTM; CDR2 reads ANQGSEA. The V and J ends lost 0 bases and 6 bases respectively, with 2 bases between them. This CDR3 contains 11 residues. CDR3 bases: TGCAGCGTTGAAGATCCCGGGGAGCTGTTTTTT. It yields the protein CSVEDPGELFF.

In nucleotides, the CDR3 is TGCGCCAGCAGCTTGGACCTCACTGAAGCTTTCTTT. It specifies CASSLDLTEAFF. The chain joins TRBV5-1 to TRBJ1-1; the D is unclear. V was shortened by 0 bases and J by 4 bases, with 4 bases between the two germline ends. There are 12 residues in the CDR3. Germline V gene sequence: CDR1 SGHRS, CDR2 YFSETQ.

The chain recombines TRBV2 with TRBJ1-2; D unclear. Deletions cut 3 bases from V and 10 bases from J, with 9 bases between. CDR3 length: 11 amino acids. The germline CDR1 and CDR2 sequences are SNHLY and FYNNEI. CDR3 protein: CASSDDSVYTF. In nucleotides, the CDR3 is TGTGCCAGCAGTGATGACTCAGTCTACACCTTC. The full variable domain, its missing parts supplied by reference TRBV2 and TRBJ1-2, is EPEVTQTPSHQVTQMGQEVILRCVPISNHLYFYWYRQILGQKVEFLVSFYNNEISEKSEIFDDQFSVERPDGSNFTLKIRSTKLEDSAMYFCASSDDSVYTFGSGTRLTVV.

The chain's CDR3 is CASSYGGMVDHTIYF. Here the CDR3 DNA reads TGTGCCAGCAGTTACGGGGGAATGGTTGACCACACCATATATTTT. The chain recombines TRBV28 with TRBJ1-3; tentative D call: TRBD1 (5 bases). Trimming stripped 4 bases from V and 8 bases from J, with 18 bases between. CDR1 is MDHEN, CDR2 SYDVKM, per germline. The CDR3 sequence is 15 residues long. The full variable domain, in which reference TRBV28 and TRBJ1-3 provide the parts outside the CDR3, is DVKVTQSSRYLVKRTGEKVFLECVQDMDHENMFWYRQDPGLGLRLIYFSYDVKMKEKGDIPEGYSVSREKKERFSLILESASTNQTSMYLCASSYGGMVDHTIYFGEGSWLTVV.

The chain uses TRBV5-1 and TRBJ1-2, with D possibly matching TRBD1 (5 bases). The V end was cut by 4 bases, the J end by 4 bases, with 17 bases between. CDR1 is SGHRS and CDR2 is YFSETQ in the germline V gene. This CDR3 is built from 15 residues. The CDR3 loop reads CASSLGLGVGYGYTF. DNA of the CDR3: TGCGCCAGCAGCCTTGGACTGGGGGTTGGCTATGGCTACACCTTC.

A single count supports this clone. The rearrangement links TRBV5-4 to TRBJ2-5; possible D gene TRBD2, 6 bases. This CDR3 comprises 14 residues. The V gene's germline CDR1 is SGHNT and CDR2 YYREEE (reference sequence). With 5 bases removed from V and 2 bases from J, the gap between germline ends came to 13 bases. CDR3 residues: CASRDGTLQETQYF. CDR3 DNA: TGTGCCAGCAGGGACGGGACTCTTCAAGAGACCCAGTACTTC.

This chain uses TRBV6-5 with TRBJ1-2; tentatively, D is TRBD1 (6 bases). V gave up 5 bases and J gave up 8 bases, with 12 bases separating them. CDR1 and CDR2 (germline): MNHEY, SVGAGI. The CDR3 has 12 amino acids. CDR3 sequence reads: CASSQGPGGYTF. The CDR3 nucleotides read TGTGCCAGCAGTCAGGGGCCTGGGGGCTACACCTTC.

The V and J genes are TRBV6-5 and TRBJ1-2; no firm D call. From germline, CDR1 is MNHEY and CDR2 SVGAGI. Between the trimmed V and J ends, which lost 7 bases and 1 base, there was a span of 7 bases. The CDR3 consists of 12 residues. The CDR3 DNA follows: TGTGCCAGCAAGGAGGGTAACTATGGCTACACCTTC. Protein: CASKEGNYGYTF.

The V gene is TRBV9, the J gene TRBJ2-1; perhaps TRBD1 as D (7 bases). The V end lost 0 bases, the J end lost 13 bases, and 14 bases lay between the germline ends. The germline V gene has CDR1 SGDLS and CDR2 YYNGEE. The CDR3 spans 13 residues. The CDR3 DNA sequence: TGTGCCAGCAGCGTAGCTCCGGGGGACAGACAGTTCTTC. It codes for CASSVAPGDRQFF.

V is TRBV10-3 and J is TRBJ1-5; TRBD1 aligns across 10 bases. The length of the CDR3 is 13 residues. The germline V gene encodes CDR1 ENHRY and CDR2 SYGVKD. The ends lost 10 bases at V and 4 bases at J; junction bases unmatched: 4. The CDR3 nucleotides are TGTGCCACGGGGACAGGGGTAAATCAGCCCCAGCATTTT. Translation gives CATGTGVNQPQHF.